This T cell receptor (beta chain) was identified in a study of shared T cell receptors in the human thymus. Trimming took 4 bases from V and 2 from J; bases not matched to a gene: 6. Germline assignment: CDR1 SGHRS and CDR2 YFSETQ. The CDR3 has 16 residues. Method: immunoSEQ multiplex PCR; TCRdb's copy keeps in-frame clones and lacks some. The sample has about 540,000 clones, around three quarters seen once. The sample was also linked to a second study, of human thymus T cells. That investigation notes: Use of V and J genes seemed skewed within the thymic and blood repertoires.

Sequencing was performed on thymocytes. The receptor was isolated from a boy under three years old with a congenital heart defect. V is TRBV5-1 and J is TRBJ2-7; TRBD2 aligns across 13 bases. The CDR3 loop reads CASSPGTSGDTYEQYF. The CDR3 nucleotides are TGCGCCAGCAGCCCGGGGACTAGCGGGGATACCTACGAGCAGTACTTC. The whole variable domain, filled in from reference TRBV5-1 and TRBJ2-7, reads KAGVTQTPRYLIKTRGQQVTLSCSPISGHRSVSWYQQTPGQGLQFLFEYFSETQRNKGNFPGRFSGRQFSNSRSEMNVSTLELGDSALYLCASSPGTSGDTYEQYFGPGTRLTVT.